One and the same sample provided the 3 T cell receptor beta chains below, sequenced in a study of T cell responses to AZD1222 COVID-19 vaccine (dated by TCRdb to 2020 to 2023). Library creation used the immunoSEQ multiplex PCR assay. TCRdb mirrors the immuneACCESS table, restricted to in-frame sequences. Some clones are absent from its copies; in checked studies, under half trace to an unresolved V gene, and the reason for the others is unknown. Here the sample has 150,000 to 250,000 clones; about 89% occur a single time. The ten biggest clones cover under 4% of the sample. The time point label, read with the paper, signifies: about 28 days (+/-7) after the second vaccine dose. The sample here was peripheral blood, taken 28 days after the second AZD1222 dose. These TCRs come from an adult who received the AZD1222 COVID-19 vaccine.

This chain's CDR3 is CASSLTSGSSYEQYF. The DNA for the CDR3 is TGTGCCAGCAGCTTAACTAGCGGGAGTAGCTACGAGCAGTACTTC. The chain couples TRBV7-2 to TRBJ2-7; the match to TRBD2 covers 11 bases. The V and J ends lost 2 bases and 3 bases, in that order; junction bases with no gene match: 3. Germline assignment: CDR1 SGHTA and CDR2 FQGNSA. The CDR3 spans 15 residues.

The chain has TRBV12-3 or TRBV12-4 and TRBJ2-1, with D unresolved. This CDR3 has 12 residues. V was clipped by 6 bases and J by 6 bases, with 9 bases between them. This chain's CDR3 is CASSPLLNEQFF. DNA for the CDR3: TGTGCCAGCAGCCCATTACTCAATGAGCAGTTCTTC.

The V call is TRBV29-1, the J call TRBJ2-7; 9 bases are a match to TRBD1. CDR1 and CDR2 (germline): SQVTM, ANQGSEA. V lost 4 bases and J lost 2; bases outside the gene matches: 3. The CDR3 is made up of 13 amino acids. The CDR3 DNA reads as TGCAGCGTTGTTGGACAGGGGCCCTACGAGCAGTACTTC. Encoded protein: CSVVGQGPYEQYF.